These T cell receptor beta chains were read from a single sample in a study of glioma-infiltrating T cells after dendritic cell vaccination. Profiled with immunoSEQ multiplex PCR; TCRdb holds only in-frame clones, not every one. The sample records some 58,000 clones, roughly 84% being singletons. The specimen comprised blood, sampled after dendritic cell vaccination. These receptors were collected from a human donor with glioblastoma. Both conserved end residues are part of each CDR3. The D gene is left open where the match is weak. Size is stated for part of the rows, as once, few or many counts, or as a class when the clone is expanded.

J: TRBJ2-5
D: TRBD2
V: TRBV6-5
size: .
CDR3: CASSYNRGGLETQYF
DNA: TGTGCCAGCAGTTACAACCGGGGGGGCCTTGAGACCCAGTACTTC

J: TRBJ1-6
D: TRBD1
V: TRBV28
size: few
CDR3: CASSPWDRLDSPLHF
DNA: TGTGCCAGCAGTCCATGGGACAGGTTGGATTCACCCCTCCACTTT

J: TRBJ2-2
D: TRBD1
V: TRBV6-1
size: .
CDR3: CASSEAGQITGELFF
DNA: TGTGCCAGCAGTGAAGCGGGACAGATCACCGGGGAGCTGTTTTTT

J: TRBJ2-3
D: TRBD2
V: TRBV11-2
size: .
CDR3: CASSYRSGGATDTQYF
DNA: TGTGCCAGCAGCTACCGGAGCGGGGGGGCGACAGATACGCAGTATTTT

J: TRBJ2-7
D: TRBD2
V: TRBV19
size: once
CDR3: CASSPFLGGGYEQYF
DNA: TGTGCCAGTAGCCCTTTCCTGGGGGGGGGCTACGAGCAGTACTTC

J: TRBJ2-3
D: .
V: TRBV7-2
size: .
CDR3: CASRGWGGLRDTQYF
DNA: TGTGCCAGCAGAGGGTGGGGGGGGCTCAGAGATACGCAGTATTTT

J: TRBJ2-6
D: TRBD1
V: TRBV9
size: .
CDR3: CASSFPRTGASSGANVLTF
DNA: TGTGCCAGCAGCTTTCCTCGGACAGGGGCAAGCTCTGGGGCCAACGTCCTGACTTTC

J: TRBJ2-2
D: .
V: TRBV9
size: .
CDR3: CASSVDGGGGGELFF
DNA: TGTGCCAGCAGCGTAGATGGGGGCGGTGGCGGGGAGCTGTTTTTT

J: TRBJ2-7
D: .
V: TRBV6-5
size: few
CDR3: CASSLRPGRTYEQYF
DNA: TGTGCCAGCAGTCTACGCCCGGGGAGGACCTACGAGCAGTACTTC

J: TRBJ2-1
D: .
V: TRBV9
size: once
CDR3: CASSVVGGRNEQFF
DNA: TGTGCCAGCAGCGTAGTCGGGGGGCGCAATGAGCAGTTCTTC

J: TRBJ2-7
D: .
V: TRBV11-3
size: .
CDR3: CASSLVSTANPFF
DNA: TGTGCCAGCAGCTTAGTGAGTACAGCAAATCCATTCTTC

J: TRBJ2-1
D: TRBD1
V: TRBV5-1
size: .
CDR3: CASSLEGADVWEQFF
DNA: TGCGCCAGCAGCTTGGAGGGGGCCGACGTATGGGAGCAGTTCTTC

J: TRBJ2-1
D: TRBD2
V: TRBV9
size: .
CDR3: CASSGGGQEQFF
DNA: TGTGCCAGCAGCGGCGGGGGGCAAGAGCAGTTCTTC

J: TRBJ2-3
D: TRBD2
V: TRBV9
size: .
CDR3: CASSVEELAGGMGTQYF
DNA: TGTGCCAGCAGCGTAGAGGAACTAGCGGGGGGGATGGGGACGCAGTATTTT

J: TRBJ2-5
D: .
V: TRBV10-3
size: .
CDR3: CAISDFSGQETQYF
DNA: TGTGCCATCAGTGACTTCAGCGGTCAAGAGACCCAGTACTTC

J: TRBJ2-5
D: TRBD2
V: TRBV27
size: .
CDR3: CASSLWAGGSRETQYF
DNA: TGTGCCAGCAGTTTATGGGCCGGGGGGAGCCGGGAGACCCAGTACTTC

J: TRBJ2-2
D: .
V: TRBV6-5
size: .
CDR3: CASSYGGARTGELFF
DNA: TGTGCCAGCAGTTACGGAGGGGCGAGGACCGGGGAGCTGTTTTTT

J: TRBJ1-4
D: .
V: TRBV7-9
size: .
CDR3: CASSTAGGRDEKLFF
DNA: TGTGCCAGCAGCACGGCGGGGGGCCGGGATGAAAAACTGTTTTTT

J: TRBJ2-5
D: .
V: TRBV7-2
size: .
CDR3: CASSQDWVETQYF
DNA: TGTGCCAGCAGCCAGGACTGGGTGGAGACCCAGTACTTC

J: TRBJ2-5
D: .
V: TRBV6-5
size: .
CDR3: CASSFQGGEETQYF
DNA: TGTGCCAGCAGTTTCCAGGGCGGGGAAGAGACCCAGTACTTC

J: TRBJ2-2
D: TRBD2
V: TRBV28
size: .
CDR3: CASSLPSGGPGELFF
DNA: TGTGCCAGCAGTTTGCCTAGCGGGGGGCCCGGGGAGCTGTTTTTT

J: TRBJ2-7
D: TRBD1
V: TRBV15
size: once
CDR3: CATSAFDRGRVGEQYF
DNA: TGTGCCACCAGCGCCTTCGACAGGGGCCGCGTGGGAGAGCAGTACTTC

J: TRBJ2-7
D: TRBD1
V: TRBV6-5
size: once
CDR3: CASSYSTRDRAEQYF
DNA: TGTGCCAGCAGTTACTCGACCCGGGACAGGGCCGAGCAGTACTTC

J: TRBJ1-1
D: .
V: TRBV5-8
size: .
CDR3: CASSFRGSGEAFF
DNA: TGTGCCAGCAGCTTCAGGGGAAGTGGTGAAGCTTTCTTT

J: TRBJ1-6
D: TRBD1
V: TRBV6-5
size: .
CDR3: CANSSPGTGKSPLHF
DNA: TGTGCCAACAGTTCCCCCGGGACAGGGAAATCACCCCTCCACTTT

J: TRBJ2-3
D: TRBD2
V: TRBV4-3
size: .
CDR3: CASSRGGTGDTQYF
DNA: TGCGCCAGCAGCCGGGGGGGAACAGGAGATACGCAGTATTTT

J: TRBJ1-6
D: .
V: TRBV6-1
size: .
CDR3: CASSGDSYNSPLHF
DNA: TGTGCCAGTTCAGGTGACTCCTATAATTCACCCCTCCACTTT

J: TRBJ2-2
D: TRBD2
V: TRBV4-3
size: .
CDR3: CASSQTSGGVRELFF
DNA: TGCGCCAGCAGCCAGACTAGTGGGGGGGTTCGGGAGCTGTTTTTT

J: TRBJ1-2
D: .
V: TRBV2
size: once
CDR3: CASSPTGNYGYTF
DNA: TGTGCCAGCAGTCCGACGGGAAACTATGGCTACACCTTC

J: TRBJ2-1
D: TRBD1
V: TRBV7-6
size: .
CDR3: CASSLGLGQGSYNEQFF
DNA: TGTGCCAGCAGCTTAGGGTTGGGACAGGGCTCCTACAATGAGCAGTTCTTC

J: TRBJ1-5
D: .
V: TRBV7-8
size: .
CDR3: CASSLGGSSNQPQHF
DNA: TGTGCCAGCAGCTTAGGGGGCAGTAGCAATCAGCCCCAGCATTTT

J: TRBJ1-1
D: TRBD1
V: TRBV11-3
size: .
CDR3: CASSTGTGVNTEAFF
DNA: TGTGCCAGCAGCACCGGGACAGGGGTGAACACTGAAGCTTTCTTT

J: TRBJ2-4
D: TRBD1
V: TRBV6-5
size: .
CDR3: CASSRQGLAKNIQYF
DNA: TGTGCCAGCAGCCGACAGGGGCTAGCCAAAAACATTCAGTACTTC

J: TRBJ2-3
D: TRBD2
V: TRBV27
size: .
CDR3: CASRYNSGTSTDTQYF
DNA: TGTGCCAGCAGGTACAATAGCGGGACTAGCACAGATACGCAGTATTTT

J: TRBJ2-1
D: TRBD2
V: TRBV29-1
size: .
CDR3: CSVPGTIYNEQFF
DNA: TGCAGCGTCCCCGGGACTATCTACAATGAGCAGTTCTTC

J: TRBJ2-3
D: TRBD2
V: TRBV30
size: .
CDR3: CAWSLAGTDTQYF
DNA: TGTGCCTGGAGCCTAGCGGGGACAGATACGCAGTATTTT

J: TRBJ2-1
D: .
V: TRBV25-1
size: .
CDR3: CASTMGLTNEQFF
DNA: TGTGCCAGCACCATGGGGCTCACCAATGAGCAGTTCTTC

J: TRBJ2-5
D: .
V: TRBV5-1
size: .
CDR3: CASSLGGGLQETQYF
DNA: TGCGCCAGCAGCTTGGGCGGGGGCCTACAAGAGACCCAGTACTTC

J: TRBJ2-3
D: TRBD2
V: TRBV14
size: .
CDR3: CASSQSWTSGFTDTQYF
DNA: TGTGCCAGCAGCCAATCCTGGACTAGCGGGTTCACAGATACGCAGTATTTT

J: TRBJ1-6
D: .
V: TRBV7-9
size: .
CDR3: CASSLGVSLGAWSSPLHF
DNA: TGTGCCAGCAGCTTAGGGGTGTCGTTGGGGGCGTGGAGTTCACCCCTCCACTTT

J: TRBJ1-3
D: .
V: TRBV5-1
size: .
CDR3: CASSPDSGNTIYF
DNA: TGCGCCAGCAGCCCGGACAGCGGAAACACCATATATTTT

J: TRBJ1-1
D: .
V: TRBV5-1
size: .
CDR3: CASSLEVGVGPNTEAFF
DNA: TGCGCCAGCAGCTTGGAGGTAGGAGTAGGCCCCAACACTGAAGCTTTCTTT

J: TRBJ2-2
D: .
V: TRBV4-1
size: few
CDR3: CASLGMSGRGELFF
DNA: TGCGCCAGCCTGGGTATGAGCGGCAGAGGGGAGCTGTTTTTT

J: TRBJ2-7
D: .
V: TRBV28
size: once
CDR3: CASSLTESSYEQYF
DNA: TGTGCCAGCAGTTTGACGGAGAGCTCCTACGAGCAGTACTTC

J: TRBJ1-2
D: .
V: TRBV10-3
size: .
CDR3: CAISDYKDNRYTF
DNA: TGTGCCATCAGTGACTATAAAGACAATCGCTACACCTTC

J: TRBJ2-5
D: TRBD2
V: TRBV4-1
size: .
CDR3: CASSRAGTSFPETQYF
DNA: TGCGCCAGCAGCCGGGCCGGGACTAGCTTTCCAGAGACCCAGTACTTC

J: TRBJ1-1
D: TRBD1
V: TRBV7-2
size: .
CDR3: CASSLLGTGATEAFF
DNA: TGTGCCAGCAGCTTACTTGGGACAGGGGCAACTGAAGCTTTCTTT

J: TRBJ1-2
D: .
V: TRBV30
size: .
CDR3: CAWSPLDSYGYTF
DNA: TGTGCCTGGAGCCCCTTGGACTCCTATGGCTACACCTTC

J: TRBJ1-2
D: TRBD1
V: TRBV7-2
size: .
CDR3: CASSPRTGPNNYGYTF
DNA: TGTGCCAGCAGCCCAAGGACAGGGCCGAATAACTATGGCTACACCTTC

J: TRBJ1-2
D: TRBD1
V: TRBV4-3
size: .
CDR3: CASSPDRGGGYGYTF
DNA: TGCGCCAGCAGCCCCGACAGGGGAGGTGGCTATGGCTACACCTTC

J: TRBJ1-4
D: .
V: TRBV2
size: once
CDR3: CASSFLGAGKLFF
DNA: TGTGCCAGCAGTTTTTTGGGAGCCGGAAAACTGTTTTTT

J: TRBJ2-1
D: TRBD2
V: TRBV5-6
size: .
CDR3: CASSHSGGDRNEQFF
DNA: TGTGCCAGCAGCCATAGCGGGGGGGACCGCAATGAGCAGTTCTTC

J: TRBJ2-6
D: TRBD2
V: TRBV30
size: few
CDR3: CAWGGGTGANVLTF
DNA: TGTGCCTGGGGGGGAGGGACTGGGGCCAACGTCCTGACTTTC

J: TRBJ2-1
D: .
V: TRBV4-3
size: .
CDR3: CASSQVLRRAGVYNEQFF
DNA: TGCGCCAGCAGCCAAGTTCTTCGCCGGGCAGGGGTGTACAATGAGCAGTTCTTC

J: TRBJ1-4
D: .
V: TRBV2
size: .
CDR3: CASSLMGGVNEKLFF
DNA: TGTGCCAGCAGCCTCATGGGAGGAGTAAATGAAAAACTGTTTTTT

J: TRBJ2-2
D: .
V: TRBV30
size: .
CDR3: CAWSRQGGFGELFF
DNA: TGTGCCTGGAGTCGGCAGGGGGGTTTCGGGGAGCTGTTTTTT

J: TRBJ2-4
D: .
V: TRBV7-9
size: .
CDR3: CASSFVSGDIQYF
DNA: TGTGCCAGCAGCTTCGTGTCGGGGGACATTCAGTACTTC

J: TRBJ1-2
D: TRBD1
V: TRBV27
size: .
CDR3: CASSLTPGQGALLYGYTF
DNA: TGTGCCAGCAGTTTGACACCGGGACAGGGGGCGTTGCTCTATGGCTACACCTTC

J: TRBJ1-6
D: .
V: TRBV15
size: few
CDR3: CATSRAGTRNSPLHF
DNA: TGTGCCACCAGCAGAGCCGGGACAAGGAATTCACCCCTCCACTTT

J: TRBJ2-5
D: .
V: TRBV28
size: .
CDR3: CASSYLRGGETQYF
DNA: TGTGCCAGCAGTTACCTCAGGGGAGGGGAGACCCAGTACTTC